This TCR beta chain is from a study of identical twins. Overall study findings and caveats: Conclusions were based on cross-sectional statistical analysis, without following the same donors. Models underestimated TCR alpha sharing (out-of-frame) in monozygotic twins. Sequences that were out-of-frame, alpha and twin-shared displayed an excess of low generation probability.

In germline, CDR1 is SEHNR, CDR2 FQNEAQ (reference sequence). This CDR3 region has 15 residues. V lost 5 bases and J 3 bases, leaving 14 bases between the germline ends. Points on this clonotype: No antigen is known for it.

TCRdb re-called the 5' RACE reads through MiXCR, storing one row per CDR3 protein. The data show about 890,000 distinct CDR3 sequences, roughly 12% seen once. A further study also used this sample, focusing on yellow fever vaccine responses in identical twins. From that second work: The authors reported partly convergent, partly personalized vaccine responses in identical twins.

This clonotype originated in a woman between 18 and 29 years old in good health. The chain has TRBV7-9 and TRBJ2-1, with unresolved D. Sequencing input: PBMCs. The CDR3 reads CASSLTRGDYNEQFF. The CDR3 bases are TGTGCCAGCAGCCTAACCCGTGGCGACTACAATGAGCAGTTCTTC.